These 10 T cell receptor beta chains were all obtained from the same sample, sequenced in a study of graft-versus-host responses after intestinal transplantation. The repertoire was sequenced with immunoSEQ multiplex PCR; TCRdb's copy has only in-frame clones and lacks some. The data show 95,000 to 150,000 clones, approximately 95% seen once. Antigen specificity for these receptors is unknown. Sequencing was performed on unstimulated CD8+ T cells sorted from spleen or lymph node cells, taken before intestinal transplant. Every receptor here comes from a human donor who received an intestinal transplant.

This chain uses TRBV6-5 with TRBJ1-5; D is perhaps TRBD1 (5 bases). CDR3 length: 15 residues. The germline CDR1 and CDR2 sequences are MNHEY and SVGAGI. V lost 6 bases and J 1 base, leaving 13 bases between the germline ends. The CDR3 here is CASRARTLSNQPQHF. The CDR3 nucleotides read TGTGCCAGCAGAGCCCGGACATTGAGCAATCAGCCCCAGCATTTT.

The chain combines TRBV4-3 with TRBJ2-1; 7 bases agree with TRBD2. The trim removed 1 base at V and 2 bases at J, leaving 8 bases unmatched. The length of the CDR3 is 17 residues. The germline CDR1 and CDR2 sequences are LGHNA and YSLEER. The CDR3 sequence is CASSQVEAGVAYNEQFF. CDR3 bases: TGCGCCAGCAGCCAAGTTGAGGCGGGAGTGGCCTACAATGAGCAGTTCTTC.

V gene TRBV13 combines with J gene TRBJ2-7; D gene uncertain. V was clipped by 4 bases and J by 7 bases, with 14 bases between them. The CDR3 sequence is 13 residues long. CDR1 and CDR2 from the germline V gene are PRHDT and FYEKMQ (reference sequence). The CDR3 is CASSSNGLGEQYF. In DNA form, the CDR3 reads TGTGCCAGCAGCTCAAACGGCTTGGGAGAGCAGTACTTC.

This chain connects TRBV6-5 to TRBJ2-7; tentatively, D is TRBD2 (6 bases). CDR1 MNHEY and CDR2 SVGAGI come from the germline V gene. The CDR3 length is 14 residues. The V gene lost 0 bases and the J gene lost 5 bases, with 11 bases spanning the gap. The CDR3 region is CASSYSVLADEQYF. The CDR3 DNA follows: TGTGCCAGCAGTTACTCGGTACTAGCTGACGAGCAGTACTTC.

The rearrangement uses TRBV5-1 and TRBJ1-1; unclear D gene. Germline CDR1 and CDR2: SGHRS and YFSETQ. This CDR3 is built from 13 residues. The V and J ends lost 5 bases and 3 bases respectively, with 11 bases between them. As DNA, the CDR3 is TGCGCCAGCAGGCGATACGGTGACACTGAAGCTTTCTTT. Encoded protein: CASRRYGDTEAFF.

V is TRBV6-6 and J is TRBJ2-5, with 13 nucleotides matching TRBD2. The J call is uncertain, as TRBJ2-7 better fits the DNA end. CDR1 and CDR2 from the germline V gene are MNHNY and SVGAGI (reference sequence). The CDR3 covers 16 residues. CDR3 sequence reads: CASSYAELAGGYEQYF. As DNA, the CDR3 is TGTGCCAGCAGTTACGCCGAACTAGCGGGAGGGTACGAGCAGTACTTC.

The gene calls are TRBV9 and TRBJ2-2; tentative D call: TRBD1 (5 bases). The V and J ends lost 6 bases and 0 bases respectively, with 9 bases between them. Germline values: CDR1 SGDLS, CDR2 YYNGEE. The CDR3 has 14 residues. The DNA of the CDR3 is TGTGCCAGCACGGTGGGGCCGAACACCGGGGAGCTGTTTTTT. Translated: CASTVGPNTGELFF.

The rearrangement links TRBV7-3 to TRBJ2-1, with D tentatively TRBD1 (6 bases). The CDR3 covers 17 residues. Trimming removed 5 bases from V and 0 bases from J, with 17 bases in between. Germline CDR1 is SGHTA and CDR2 is FQGTGA. In nucleotides, the CDR3 is TGTGCCAGCAGCCCAGGTGGAGTGGGACACTCCTACAATGAGCAGTTCTTC. Translated: CASSPGGVGHSYNEQFF.

V usage is TRBV27 and J usage is TRBJ2-1; 14 bases match TRBD2. Trimming at V came to 7 bases and at J to 7 bases, leaving 21 bases not matched to a gene. The CDR3 consists of 20 residues. Per the germline V gene, CDR1 is MNHEY and CDR2 is SMNVEV (reference sequence). The CDR3 region is CASILSGTSGSRTTGNEQFF. CDR3 sequence (DNA): TGTGCCAGCATCTTATCCGGGACTAGCGGGAGCCGCACCACGGGGAATGAGCAGTTCTTC.

This clone was counted between two and nine times. The chain links TRBV18 to TRBJ1-2, with 9 bases lining up with TRBD1. This CDR3 has 13 residues. V dropped 4 bases and J dropped 7; count of bases not matched to a gene: 4. Germline assignment: CDR1 KGHSH and CDR2 LQKENI. The CDR3 region is CASSLEDRGGYTF. The DNA for the CDR3 is TGTGCCAGCTCACTTGAGGACAGGGGTGGCTACACCTTC.